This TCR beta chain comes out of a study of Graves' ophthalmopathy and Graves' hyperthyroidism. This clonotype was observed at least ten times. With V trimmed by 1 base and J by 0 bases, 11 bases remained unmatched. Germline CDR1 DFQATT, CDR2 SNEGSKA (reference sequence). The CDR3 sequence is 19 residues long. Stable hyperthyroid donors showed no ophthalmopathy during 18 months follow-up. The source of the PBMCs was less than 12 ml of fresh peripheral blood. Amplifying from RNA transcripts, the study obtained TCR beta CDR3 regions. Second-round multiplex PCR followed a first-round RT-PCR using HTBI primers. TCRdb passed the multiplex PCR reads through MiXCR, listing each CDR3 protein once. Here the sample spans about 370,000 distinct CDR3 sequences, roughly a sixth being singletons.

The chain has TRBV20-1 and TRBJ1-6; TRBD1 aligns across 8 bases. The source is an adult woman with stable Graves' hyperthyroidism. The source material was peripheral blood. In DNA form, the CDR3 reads TGCAGTGCTAGAGGATCGCCAGGGGGCCCGAGCTCCTATAATTCACCCCTCCACTTT. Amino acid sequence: CSARGSPGGPSSYNSPLHF.